Below are 20 T cell receptor beta chains sequenced from a single sample in a study of blood T cell repertoires in COVID-19. Only in-frame clones appear in the TCRdb table, and some are missing; sequencing was by immunoSEQ multiplex PCR. The sample shows about 20,000 clones, about 90% of them seen only once. The material sequenced was peripheral blood. Receptors originate from a human donor in a cohort sampled during active COVID-19.

The V call is TRBV10-1, the J call TRBJ2-7; D unresolved. V was trimmed by 2 bases and J by 2 bases, leaving 7 bases between them. Germline V gene sequence: CDR1 WNHNN, CDR2 SYGVQD (reference sequence). There are 13 residues in the CDR3. The CDR3 DNA reads as TGCGCCAGCAGTGAGAACCTACCCTACGAGCAGTACTTC. Translation gives CASSENLPYEQYF.

The chain carries TRBV5-8 and TRBJ2-4; D gene ambiguous. Trimming took off 0 bases at V and 9 bases at J, with 10 bases between the two ends. There are 13 residues in the CDR3. Germline CDR1 is SGHTS and CDR2 is YDEGEE. The CDR3 DNA is TGTGCCAGCAGCTTGGGGGCGAACCGCATTCAGTACTTC. Its protein is CASSLGANRIQYF.

The chain links TRBV28 to TRBJ2-5; 8 bases are shared with TRBD2. J was trimmed by 5 bases and V by 5 bases; bases with no gene match: 13. The CDR3 has 16 residues. Per germline, CDR1 MDHEN and CDR2 SYDVKM. CDR3 in DNA: TGTGCCAGCAGTCTTGGTAGCGGGAACCTCCAGGAGACCCAGTACTTC. Translated, it gives CASSLGSGNLQETQYF.

This rearrangement joins TRBV10-2 to TRBJ2-7; perhaps TRBD1 as D (6 bases). This CDR3 is 12 amino acids long. Between the trimmed V and J ends, which lost 8 bases and 7 bases, there was a span of 15 bases. Germline V gene lookup returns CDR1 WSHSY and CDR2 SAAADI. For the CDR3, the DNA is TGCGCCAGCTCGGAGCTAAGGGGGGAGCAGTACTTC. Protein sequence: CASSELRGEQYF.

This chain uses TRBV2 with TRBJ2-1; 11 bases are a match to TRBD2. Germline V lookup: CDR1 SNHLY, CDR2 FYNNEI. The trim removed 3 bases at V and 6 bases at J, leaving 1 base unmatched. The CDR3 totals 14 residues. CDR3 sequence (DNA): TGTGCCAGCAGTGATAGCGGGAGGGCCAATGAGCAGTTCTTC. This sequence encodes CASSDSGRANEQFF.

This chain connects TRBV5-1 to TRBJ1-5; D is perhaps TRBD1 (6 bases). The CDR3 runs to 15 residues. Per the germline V gene, CDR1 is SGHRS and CDR2 is YFSETQ. Trimming shortened V by 4 bases and J by 7 bases, and 18 bases separated the two germline ends. CDR3 sequence reads: CASSPDTGNGQPQHF. CDR3 sequence (DNA): TGCGCCAGCAGCCCCGATACAGGGAACGGGCAGCCCCAGCATTTT.

The chain uses TRBV10-1 and TRBJ2-3; 10 positions match TRBD1. Trimming at V came to 6 bases and at J to 3 bases, leaving 3 bases not matched to a gene. Germline assignment: CDR1 WNHNN and CDR2 SYGVQD (reference sequence). This CDR3 spans 14 amino acids. The CDR3 loop is CASSPGQGTDTQYF. CDR3 nucleotide sequence: TGCGCCAGCAGCCCGGGACAGGGGACAGATACGCAGTATTTT.

The DNA for the CDR3 is TGTGCCAGCAGCCTACAGGGTGATTATGGCTACACCTTC. Translation: CASSLQGDYGYTF. The gene calls are TRBV6-6 and TRBJ1-2, with a tentative D call TRBD1 (6 bases). This CDR3 comprises 13 residues. V was trimmed by 6 bases and J by 5 bases, leaving 13 bases between them. Germline CDR1 and CDR2: MNHNY and SVGAGI (reference sequence).

This clone occurred once. This rearrangement joins TRBV15 to TRBJ2-3; unclear D gene. V was cut by 0 bases and J by 2 bases, with 9 bases left in between. This CDR3 is 15 amino acids long. The germline V gene has CDR1 LNHNV and CDR2 YYDKDF (reference sequence). The CDR3 loop reads CATSREGLNTDTQYF. CDR3 DNA: TGTGCCACCAGCAGAGAGGGCCTGAACACAGATACGCAGTATTTT.

V is TRBV5-1 and J is TRBJ2-7, with 8 bases identical to TRBD2. V shed 0 bases and J 1 base; nucleotides not matched to a gene: 6. This CDR3 comprises 16 residues. CDR1 and CDR2 from the germline V gene are SGHRS and YFSETQ. The CDR3 reads CASSLVDSGMSYEQYF. The CDR3 coding sequence is TGCGCCAGCAGCTTGGTTGATAGCGGGATGTCCTACGAGCAGTACTTC.

This chain connects TRBV7-9 to TRBJ1-1; TRBD1 matches 10 bases. CDR3 size: 16 residues. CDR1 is SEHNR, CDR2 FQNEAQ, per germline (reference sequence). Germline trimming cut 1 base from V and 4 bases from J; bases unmatched to any gene: 6. CDR3 DNA: TGTGCCAGCAGCTTAGATGACAGGGGGCAAGGCACTGAAGCTTTCTTT. It is translated as CASSLDDRGQGTEAFF.

The chain recombines TRBV7-2 with TRBJ1-2; tentatively, D is TRBD1 (5 bases). Germline assignment: CDR1 SGHTA and CDR2 FQGNSA. V was pared by 3 bases and J by 4 bases, with 9 bases between. The CDR3 is 13 amino acids. The CDR3 DNA is TGTGCCAGCAGCTTCGGGGGTGTCTATGGCTACACCTTC. This sequence encodes CASSFGGVYGYTF.

The chain couples TRBV27 to TRBJ1-3, with 10 bases matching TRBD1. The CDR3 sequence is 17 residues long. Trimming at V came to 6 bases and at J to 2 bases, leaving 10 bases not matched to a gene. CDR1 and CDR2 (germline): MNHEY, SMNVEV (reference sequence). The CDR3: CASRGWTGGRTGNTIYF. The DNA of the CDR3 is TGTGCCAGCAGAGGGTGGACAGGGGGTCGAACTGGAAACACCATATATTTT.

The V gene is TRBV3-1 (or the pseudogene TRBV3-2), the J gene TRBJ1-1, with 7 nucleotides matching TRBD1. The CDR3 sequence is 14 residues long. The trim removed 5 bases at V and 1 base at J, leaving 4 bases unmatched. Germline V gene lookup returns CDR1 LGHDT and CDR2 YNNKEL (reference sequence). In DNA, the CDR3 is TGTGCCAGCAGCGTCGGGGACAGGAACACTGAAGCTTTCTTT. This codes for CASSVGDRNTEAFF.

The chain employs TRBV19 and TRBJ1-5, with D possibly TRBD1 on 5 matching bases. Germline CDR1 is LNHDA and CDR2 is SQIVND (reference sequence). V gave up 6 bases and J gave up 3 bases, with 18 bases separating them. The CDR3 length is 16 residues. The CDR3 bases are TGTGCCAGTAGCCCGGGACTCAACAGCGACAATCAGCCCCAGCATTTT. Translated, it gives CASSPGLNSDNQPQHF.

V usage is TRBV5-1 and J usage is TRBJ1-4; D is ambiguous. The CDR3 runs to 12 residues. Germline V gene sequence: CDR1 SGHRS, CDR2 YFSETQ. The V end lost 4 bases, the J end lost 8 bases, and 9 bases lay between the germline ends. The CDR3: CASSEDTEKLFF. Here the CDR3 DNA reads TGCGCCAGCAGCGAAGACACCGAAAAACTGTTTTTT.

This chain links TRBV3-1 (or the pseudogene TRBV3-2) with TRBJ2-6; no firm D call. V dropped 2 bases and J dropped 3 bases, with 2 bases sitting between them. CDR3 length: 13 amino acids. The V gene's germline CDR1 is LGHDT and CDR2 YNNKEL (reference sequence). The CDR3 coding sequence is TGTGCCAGCAGCCAATATGGGGCCAACGTCCTGACTTTC. Its protein is CASSQYGANVLTF.

The genes are TRBV6-4 and TRBJ1-4, with a possible D match to TRBD1 (6 bases). CDR3 size: 15 residues. V was clipped by 7 bases and J by 5 bases, with 17 bases between them. In germline, CDR1 is MRHNA, CDR2 SNTAGT. The CDR3, as DNA: TGTGCCAGCAAAAAGGGGGAGTCCTCAAATGAAAAACTGTTTTTT. It specifies CASKKGESSNEKLFF.

The gene calls are TRBV2 and TRBJ2-1; D is perhaps TRBD1 (6 bases). This CDR3 is 16 amino acids long. The V gene lost 6 bases and the J gene lost 7 bases, with 22 bases spanning the gap. Germline V gene data show CDR1 as SNHLY and CDR2 as FYNNEI. The CDR3 sequence is CASSPGRLSRGNEQFF. CDR3 DNA: TGTGCCAGCAGCCCGGGAAGACTTAGTAGGGGGAATGAGCAGTTCTTC.

CDR3 sequence (DNA): TGTGCCAGCAGTTACTCTCGGGGAAGCAATCAGCCCCAGCATTTT. Its protein is CASSYSRGSNQPQHF. The genes are TRBV6-5 and TRBJ1-5; D unclear. This CDR3 has 15 residues. The V and J ends lost 0 bases and 1 base respectively, with 7 bases between them. Germline V gene data show CDR1 as MNHEY and CDR2 as SVGAGI.